This T cell receptor (beta chain) stems from a study of cytotoxic CD8 clonotypes in ibrutinib-treated CLL. Germline-derived CDR1 and CDR2 are LGHNA and YNFKEQ. This CDR3 region has 16 residues. With 3 bases removed from V and 0 bases from J, the gap between germline ends came to 15 bases. The table came from immunoSEQ multiplex PCR; TCRdb's copy has only in-frame clones and leaves some out. The table shows 300,000 to 400,000 clones, with roughly 67% occurring only once. V and J are TRBV4-2 and TRBJ2-7; the D gene is possibly TRBD2 (6 bases). This specimen was PBMCs, taken after 36 months of ibrutinib treatment. The origin of this receptor is a human donor with chronic lymphocytic leukemia. CDR3 protein: CASSQDPGLLSYEQYF. DNA of the CDR3: TGTGCCAGCAGCCAGGATCCGGGACTCCTCTCCTACGAGCAGTACTTC.